This TCR beta chain was sequenced during a study of T cells in localized non-small cell lung cancer. The length of the CDR3 is 16 residues. Trimming stripped 3 bases from V and 4 bases from J, with 16 bases between. The germline V gene has CDR1 SGHNT and CDR2 YENEEA. Neighbouring lung, lacking atypia, was collected no less than 2 cm away from the tumor margin. Method: immunoSEQ multiplex PCR; TCRdb's copy keeps in-frame clones and lacks some. This table has a few thousand clones, around a quarter appearing once. General study results and limits: Only one tumor region was sequenced, so heterogeneity remains possible. Greater blood T cell density accompanied longer overall survival. Tumor trailed uninvolved adjacent lung in T cell clonality, which peaked there.

A note on this clone: What it binds is unknown.

V and J are TRBV11-3 and TRBJ1-3; D is uncertain. The receptor was derived from a man between 40 and 75 years old with stage II squamous cell lung carcinoma. Material: normal lung tissue next to the tumor, obtained before any cancer treatment. CDR3 sequence reads: CASSLAGVGAGNTIYF. For the CDR3, the DNA is TGTGCCAGCAGCTTGGCCGGGGTTGGCGCCGGAAACACCATATATTTT.